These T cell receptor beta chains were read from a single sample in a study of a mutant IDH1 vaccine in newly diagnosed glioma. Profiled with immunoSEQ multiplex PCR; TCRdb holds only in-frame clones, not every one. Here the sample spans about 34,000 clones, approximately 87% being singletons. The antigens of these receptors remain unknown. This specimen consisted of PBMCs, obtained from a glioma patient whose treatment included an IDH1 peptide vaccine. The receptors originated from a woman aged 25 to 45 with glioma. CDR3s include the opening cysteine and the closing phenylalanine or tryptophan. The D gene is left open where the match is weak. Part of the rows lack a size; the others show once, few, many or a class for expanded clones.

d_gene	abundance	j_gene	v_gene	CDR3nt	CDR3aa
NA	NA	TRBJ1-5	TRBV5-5	TGTGCCAGCAGCTTGACCCCAACGGTGTGGAGGAATCAGCCCCAGCATTTT	CASSLTPTVWRNQPQHF
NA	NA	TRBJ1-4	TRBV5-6	TGTGCCAGCAGCTTGATGGCGGCGCGGGCTAATGAAAAACTGTTTTTT	CASSLMAARANEKLFF
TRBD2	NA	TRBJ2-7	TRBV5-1	TGCGCCAGCAGCTTGCCCCGCGGCGGGGGTTTAATTACGCCTTACGAGCAGTACTTC	CASSLPRGGGLITPYEQYF
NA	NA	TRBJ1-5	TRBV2	TGTGCCAGCAGTGAAGCGCGGGCCGAGAATCAGCCCCAGCATTTT	CASSEARAENQPQHF
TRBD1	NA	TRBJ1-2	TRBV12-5	TGTGCTAGTGGTGCCAGGGACAGGGACGGTCCAAGCTCCTATGGCTACACCTTC	CASGARDRDGPSSYGYTF
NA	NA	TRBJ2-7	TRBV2	TGTGCCAGCACCTCCTCGTACGAGCAGTACTTC	CASTSSYEQYF
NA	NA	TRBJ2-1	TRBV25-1	TGTGCCAGCAGCTCCCGCGGGGTGATATACAATGAGCAGTTCTTC	CASSSRGVIYNEQFF
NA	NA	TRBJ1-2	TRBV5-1	TGCGCCAGCAGCCCGGAGGGGGTTAGGGGTGACTACACCTTC	CASSPEGVRGDYTF
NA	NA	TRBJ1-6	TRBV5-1	TGCGCCAGCAGCTTGGTGTCAGGGTCACGTTCACCCCTCCACTTT	CASSLVSGSRSPLHF
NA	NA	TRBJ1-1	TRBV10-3	TGTGCCATCAAAGGGCCCGACACTGAAGCTTTCTTT	CAIKGPDTEAFF
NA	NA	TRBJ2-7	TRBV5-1	TGCGCCAGCAGCTTGGCAGCGACAGGCTCCTACGAGCAGTACTTC	CASSLAATGSYEQYF
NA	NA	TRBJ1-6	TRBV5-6	TGTGCCAGCAGCTGGAGCGGTAATTCACCCCTCCACTTT	CASSWSGNSPLHF
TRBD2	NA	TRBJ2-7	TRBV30	TGTGCCTGCCGCCGCGGGGGGGGGTTCAGCGAGCAGTACTTC	CACRRGGGFSEQYF
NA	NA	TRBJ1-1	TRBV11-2	TGTGCCAGCAGCTTAGTCACAGGGAAGGGCACTGAAGCTTTCTTT	CASSLVTGKGTEAFF
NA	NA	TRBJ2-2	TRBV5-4	TGTGCCAGCAGCTTGGAGGGAACCGGGGAGCTGTTTTTT	CASSLEGTGELFF
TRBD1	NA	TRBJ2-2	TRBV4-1	TGCGCCAGCAGCCAAGTCGGGACAGGGAACACCGGGGAGCTGTTTTTT	CASSQVGTGNTGELFF
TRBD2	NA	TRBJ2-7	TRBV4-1	TGCGCCAGCAGCCAGTCGGGACTAGCCTCTTACGAGCAGTACTTC	CASSQSGLASYEQYF
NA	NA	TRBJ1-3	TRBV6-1	TGTGCCAGCAGTGGACCCGCGGTGCCTGGAAACACCATATATTTT	CASSGPAVPGNTIYF
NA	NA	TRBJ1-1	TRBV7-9	TGTGCCAGCAGCTTAAGCGGGCAGACGAACACTGAAGCTTTCTTT	CASSLSGQTNTEAFF
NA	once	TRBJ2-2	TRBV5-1	TGCGCCAGCAGCCCGGACTTTTCCGGGGAGCTGTTTTTT	CASSPDFSGELFF
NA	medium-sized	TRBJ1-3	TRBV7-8	TGTGCCAGCAGCTTAGTACTTGCAGGGAACACCATATATTTT	CASSLVLAGNTIYF
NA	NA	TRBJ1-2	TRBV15	TGTGCCACCAGCAGAGATCGAGAGGGTCCTATGTATGGCTACACCTTC	CATSRDREGPMYGYTF
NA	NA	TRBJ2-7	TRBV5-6	TGTGCCAGCAGTATCGGACAGCTCTCCTACGAGCAGTACTTC	CASSIGQLSYEQYF
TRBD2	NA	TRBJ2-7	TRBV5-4	TGTGCCAGCAGCTTGGGTAGCGGGGGGTATTACTACGAGCAGTACTTC	CASSLGSGGYYYEQYF
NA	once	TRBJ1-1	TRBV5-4	TGTGCCAGCAGCAAGGACGGGGTGAGGACGAACACTGAAGCTTTCTTT	CASSKDGVRTNTEAFF
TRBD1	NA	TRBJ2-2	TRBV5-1	TGCGCCAGCACCCCTGGACGGGACAGGGGGCATTGGGGGTTCGCCGGGGAGCTGTTTTTT	CASTPGRDRGHWGFAGELFF
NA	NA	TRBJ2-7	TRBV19	TGTGCCAGTAGTATAGCCCGACAGTCCTACGAGCAGTACTTC	CASSIARQSYEQYF
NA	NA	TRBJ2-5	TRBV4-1	TGCGCCAGCAGCCAAGGGGGGGGCCGGGAGACCCAGTACTTC	CASSQGGGRETQYF
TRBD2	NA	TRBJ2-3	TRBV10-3	TGTGCCATCGCCGGGACTAGCGGGGGTACTAGCACAGATACGCAGTATTTT	CAIAGTSGGTSTDTQYF
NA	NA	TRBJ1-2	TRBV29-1	TGCAGCGTTGTCCTCCCAGGGAGGGACTATGGCTACACCTTC	CSVVLPGRDYGYTF
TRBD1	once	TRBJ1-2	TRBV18	TGTGCCAGCTCACCCGAGGGACAGTCATATGGCTACACCTTC	CASSPEGQSYGYTF
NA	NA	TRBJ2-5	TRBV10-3	TGTGCCATCAGTGTATCTGAGACCCAGTACTTC	CAISVSETQYF
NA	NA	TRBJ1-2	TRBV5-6	TGTGCCAGCAGCTTGGCTTCTTGGCCTAGTGGCTACACCTTC	CASSLASWPSGYTF
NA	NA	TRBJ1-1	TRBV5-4	TGTGCCAGCAGCTTGGTGGGCACTGAAGCTTTCTTT	CASSLVGTEAFF
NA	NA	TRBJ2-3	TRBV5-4	TGTGCCAGCAGCTTGAATCCCCATAGCACAGATACGCAGTATTTT	CASSLNPHSTDTQYF
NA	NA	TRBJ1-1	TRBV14	TGTGCCAGCAGCCACAGGACTGAAGCTTTCTTT	CASSHRTEAFF
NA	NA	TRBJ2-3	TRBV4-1	TGCGCCAGCAGCCAGGTGGCAGATACGCAGTATTTT	CASSQVADTQYF
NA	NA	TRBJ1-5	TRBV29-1	TGCAGCGTTGCGGGGGGAGTCGATCAGCCCCAGCATTTT	CSVAGGVDQPQHF
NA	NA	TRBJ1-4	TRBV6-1	TGTGCCAGCAGTGAAGTGAGGGCAGGGAACGAAAAACTGTTTTTT	CASSEVRAGNEKLFF
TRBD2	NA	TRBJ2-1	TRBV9	TGTGCCAGCGCCAACGAGCGGGGGCCCTACAATGAGCAGTTCTTC	CASANERGPYNEQFF
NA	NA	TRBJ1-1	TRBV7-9	TGTGCCAGCAGCCAGGACAGCATGAACACTGAAGCTTTCTTT	CASSQDSMNTEAFF
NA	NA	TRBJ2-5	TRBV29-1	TGCAGCGTTGAGCCAGGCGAAAGGGCCCAGTACTTC	CSVEPGERAQYF
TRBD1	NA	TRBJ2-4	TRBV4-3	TGCGCCAGCAGCCAGACAGGGTTTGGGAAAAACATTCAGTACTTC	CASSQTGFGKNIQYF
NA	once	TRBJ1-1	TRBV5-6	TGTGCCAGCAGCTTGGGGCCAGGGACTGAAGCTTTCTTT	CASSLGPGTEAFF
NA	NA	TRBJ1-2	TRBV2	TGTGCCAGCTGCCCGAACACGGGAGGGCATGGCTACACCTTC	CASCPNTGGHGYTF
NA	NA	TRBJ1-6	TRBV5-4	TGTGCCAGCAGCTTGGAACACTCAACTTCACCCCTCCACTTT	CASSLEHSTSPLHF
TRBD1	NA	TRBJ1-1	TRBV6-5	TGTGCCAGCAGTCACAGGGGGGCGAACACTGAAGCTTTCTTT	CASSHRGANTEAFF